The T cell receptor beta chain under discussion was sequenced for a study of cytomegalovirus exposure and HLA in healthy donors. On the study more broadly: Of all 400 or so donors who were genotyped, 75% to 85% belonged to the Caucasian-associated ancestry cluster.

In regard to this clone: Its antigen is currently unknown.

Study-wide points: Cytomegalovirus-associated status was assigned to approximately 160 TCR beta chains. Per a prior analysis, the majority of TCR beta V segments were productive roughly 87% or roughly 30% of the time.

Amplification used 60 Vbeta primers and 13 Jbeta primers. Data came from immunoSEQ multiplex PCR; TCRdb stores just in-frame clones and leaves some out. The data show 90,000 to 130,000 clones, roughly two thirds seen once. V gave up 6 bases and J gave up 0 bases, with 12 bases separating them. The CDR3 contains 15 residues. Germline loops: CDR1 MGHRA, CDR2 YSYEKL. The chain couples TRBV4-1 to TRBJ2-1, with D maybe TRBD2 (5 bases). Sequencing was performed on PBMCs. The source of this sequence is a woman in her 30s in good health and CMV-seronegative. The CDR3 sequence: CASRVGLASYNEQFF. The CDR3 DNA sequence: TGCGCCAGCAGGGTCGGGCTAGCCTCCTACAATGAGCAGTTCTTC.